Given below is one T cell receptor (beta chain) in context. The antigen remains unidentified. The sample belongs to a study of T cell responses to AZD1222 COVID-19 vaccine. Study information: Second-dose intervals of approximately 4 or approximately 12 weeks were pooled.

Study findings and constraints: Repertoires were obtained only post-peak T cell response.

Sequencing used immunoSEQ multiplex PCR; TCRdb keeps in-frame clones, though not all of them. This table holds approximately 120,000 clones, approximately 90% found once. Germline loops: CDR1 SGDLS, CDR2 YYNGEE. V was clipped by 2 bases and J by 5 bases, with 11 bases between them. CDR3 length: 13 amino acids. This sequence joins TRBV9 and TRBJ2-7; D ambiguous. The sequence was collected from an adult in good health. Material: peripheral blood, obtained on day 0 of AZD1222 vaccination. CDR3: CASSVGSQHEQYF. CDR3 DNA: TGTGCCAGCAGCGTCGGTAGTCAGCACGAGCAGTACTTC.